This T cell receptor beta chain was observed in a study of control samples from healthy donors and cancer patients. This clone was found once. The protocol was immunoSEQ multiplex PCR, while the TCRdb copy is restricted to in-frame clones and leaves out a portion. The sample lists around 70,000 clones, 94% occurring once. The CDR3 runs 15 residues. Germline CDR1 SGHDT, CDR2 YYEEEE. Between the trimmed V and J ends, which lost 1 base and 1 base, there was a span of 12 bases. This clonotype originated in a woman aged 30 to 39 in good health. The sequencing sample was made of blood. This chain links TRBV5-6 with TRBJ2-7; D is unresolved. The CDR3 DNA reads as TGTGCCAGCAGCTTGAAGGGTGTCCAGTCCTACGAGCAGTACTTC. It translates to CASSLKGVQSYEQYF.